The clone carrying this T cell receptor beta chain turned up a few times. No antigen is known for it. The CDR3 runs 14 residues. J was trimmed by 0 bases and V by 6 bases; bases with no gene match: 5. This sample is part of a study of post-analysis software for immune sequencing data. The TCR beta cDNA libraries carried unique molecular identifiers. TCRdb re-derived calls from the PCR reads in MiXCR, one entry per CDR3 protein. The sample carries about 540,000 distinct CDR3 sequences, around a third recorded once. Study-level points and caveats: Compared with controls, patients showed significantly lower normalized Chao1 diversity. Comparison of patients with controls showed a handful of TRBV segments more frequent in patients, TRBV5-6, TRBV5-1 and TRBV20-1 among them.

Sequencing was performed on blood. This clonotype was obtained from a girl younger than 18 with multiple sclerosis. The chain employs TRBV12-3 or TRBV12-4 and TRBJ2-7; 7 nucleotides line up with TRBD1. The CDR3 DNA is TGTGCCAGCAGGAAGGGACAGTTCTCCTACGAGCAGTACTTC. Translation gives CASRKGQFSYEQYF.